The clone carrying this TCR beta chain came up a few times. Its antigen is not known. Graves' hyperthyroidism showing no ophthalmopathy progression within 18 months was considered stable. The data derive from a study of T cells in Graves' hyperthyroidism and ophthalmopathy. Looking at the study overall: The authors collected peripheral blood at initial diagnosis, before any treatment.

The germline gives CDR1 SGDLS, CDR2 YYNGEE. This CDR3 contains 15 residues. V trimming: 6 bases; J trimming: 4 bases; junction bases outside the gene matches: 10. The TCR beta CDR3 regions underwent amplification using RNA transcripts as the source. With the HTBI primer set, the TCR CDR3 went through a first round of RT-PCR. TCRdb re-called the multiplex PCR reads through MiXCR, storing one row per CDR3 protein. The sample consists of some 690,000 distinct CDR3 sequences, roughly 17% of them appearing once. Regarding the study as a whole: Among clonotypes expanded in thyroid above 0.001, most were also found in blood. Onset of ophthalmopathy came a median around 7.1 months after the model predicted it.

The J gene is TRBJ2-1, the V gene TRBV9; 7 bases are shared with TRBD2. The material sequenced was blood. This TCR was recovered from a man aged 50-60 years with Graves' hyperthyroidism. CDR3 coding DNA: TGTGCCAGCAACGCCGGCGGGAGTTCTTACAATGAGCAGTTCTTC. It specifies CASNAGGSSYNEQFF.